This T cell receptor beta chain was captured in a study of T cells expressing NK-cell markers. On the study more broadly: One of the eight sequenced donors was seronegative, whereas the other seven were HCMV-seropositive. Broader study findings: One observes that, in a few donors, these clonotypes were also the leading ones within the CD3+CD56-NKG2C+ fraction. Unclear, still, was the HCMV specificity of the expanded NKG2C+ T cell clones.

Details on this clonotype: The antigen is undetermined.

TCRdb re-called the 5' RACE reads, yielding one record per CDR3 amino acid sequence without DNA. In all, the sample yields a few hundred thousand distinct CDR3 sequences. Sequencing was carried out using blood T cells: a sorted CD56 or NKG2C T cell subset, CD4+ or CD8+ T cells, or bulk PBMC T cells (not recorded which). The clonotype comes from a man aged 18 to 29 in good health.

CDR3 residues: CASAVGMAYEQYF. This rearrangement joins TRBV5-6 to TRBJ2-7; no DNA is available, so the TRBD2 call from TCRdb remains unchecked. CDR3 length: 13 amino acids. Germline CDR1 and CDR2: SGHDT and YYEEEE.